Below, one T cell receptor beta chain is given with its context. Its antigen is not known. Assay used: immunoSEQ multiplex PCR; TCRdb lists only in-frame clones, some missing. The data hold about 7,300 clones, with approximately 22% observed a single time. The data were obtained in a study of T cells in localized non-small cell lung cancer. Findings and caveats of the study: In uninvolved adjacent lung, T cell clonality reached its highest value, exceeding tumor. In adjacent lung, a median roughly 53 of the top 100 tumor clones were found.

The sequence was obtained from a man between 35 and 75 years old with stage III squamous cell lung carcinoma. The source material was lung tumor tissue, sampled before any cancer treatment.

The CDR3 nucleotides read TGTGCCAGCTCACCGGACAGGAATTCACCCCTCCACTTT. This codes for CASSPDRNSPLHF. The chain uses TRBV18 and TRBJ1-6; 7 nucleotides agree with TRBD1. Unmatched junction bases numbered 0, after V lost 3 bases and J lost 7 bases. The germline gives CDR1 KGHSH, CDR2 LQKENI. This CDR3 has 13 residues.